The rows below give T cell receptor beta chains drawn from one sample of a study of T cell responses to AZD1222 COVID-19 vaccine. Profiled with immunoSEQ multiplex PCR; TCRdb holds only in-frame clones, not every one. The table has fewer than 200,000 clones, roughly nine tenths seen once; the top ten hold about 3.6%. Sequenced material: peripheral blood, taken 28 days after the second dose of the MenACWY control vaccine. These receptors were obtained from an adult who received the MenACWY meningococcal vaccine as a control. The CDR3 runs from the conserved cysteine through the conserved F or W. A D gene is named only where the DNA matches it firmly. Rows may omit the clone size; those that give it use once, few, many or a size class.

J	size	D	length	V	DNA	CDR3
TRBJ2-7	.	TRBD2	12	TRBV19	TGTGCCAGTAGTATTCTAGCGGGGGAGCAGTACTTC	CASSILAGEQYF
TRBJ1-6	.	.	16	TRBV10-1	TGCGCCAGCAGGTACAGGCGATGGTCCTATAATTCACCCCTCCACTTT	CASRYRRWSYNSPLHF
TRBJ1-3	.	.	16	TRBV28	TGTGCCAGCAGTTCCCGCCTGAGGGGCCAGGGAAACACCATATATTTT	CASSSRLRGQGNTIYF
TRBJ2-7	.	.	13	TRBV3-1/TRBV3-2	TGTGCCAGCAGCCAAGCTGGAATACGCGAGCAGTACTTC	CASSQAGIREQYF
TRBJ2-7	once	TRBD1	14	TRBV27	TGTGCCAGCAGTCGAAACAGGGGGCCCTACGAGCAGTACTTC	CASSRNRGPYEQYF
TRBJ1-4	.	.	11	TRBV29-1	TGCAGCGTTGGCTTGAGTGAAAAACTGTTTTTT	CSVGLSEKLFF
TRBJ1-6	.	.	15	TRBV7-2	TGTGCCAGCAGCCTTTGGGCCTCCTATAATTCACCCCTCCACTTT	CASSLWASYNSPLHF
TRBJ1-4	.	TRBD1	15	TRBV7-2	TGTGCCAGCAGCTTCGTAGGGACAGGGGGTGAAAAACTGTTTTTT	CASSFVGTGGEKLFF
TRBJ1-2	.	TRBD1	14	TRBV9	TGTGCCAGCAGCGCGGGACAGGGTATTTACGGCTACACCTTC	CASSAGQGIYGYTF
TRBJ2-1	.	.	16	TRBV6-5	TGTGCCAGCAGTTACTTCGGGACGGGAGTTTATAATGAGCAGTTCTTC	CASSYFGTGVYNEQFF
TRBJ2-1	.	.	16	TRBV3-1/TRBV3-2	TGTGCCAGCAGCCAAGAGGGTGGAAAATCCTACAATGAGCAGTTCTTC	CASSQEGGKSYNEQFF
TRBJ2-7	.	.	14	TRBV28	TGTGCCAGCAGTTTTTATGGGGGGCACTACGAGCAGTACTTC	CASSFYGGHYEQYF
TRBJ2-2	few	TRBD2	14	TRBV2	TGTGCCAGCCGACTAGCGGGAGAATCCGGGGAGCTGTTTTTT	CASRLAGESGELFF
TRBJ2-6	.	.	13	TRBV24-1	TGTGCCACCAGTGTAACTGGGGCCAACGTCCTGACTTTC	CATSVTGANVLTF
TRBJ1-1	.	.	13	TRBV7-2	TGTGCCAGCAGCTTAGCGCGATTATTTGAAGCTTTCTTT	CASSLARLFEAFF
TRBJ1-1	.	.	16	TRBV2	TGTGCCAGCAACGGTGGTACCATAGGATTGAACACTGAAGCTTTCTTT	CASNGGTIGLNTEAFF
TRBJ2-3	.	.	14	TRBV5-4	TGTGCCAGCAGCTTGGGGGGACTCACAGATACGCAGTATTTT	CASSLGGLTDTQYF
TRBJ1-5	.	.	14	TRBV10-3	TGTGCCATCAGTCCGCGGGGAGGGGATCAGCCCCAGCATTTT	CAISPRGGDQPQHF
TRBJ2-7	.	.	13	TRBV9	TGTGCCAGCAGCGTAGCGCAGGGCGGCCAGCAGTACTTC	CASSVAQGGQQYF
TRBJ1-3	.	.	16	TRBV19	TGTGCCAGTAGTATTGGCCATTTGGGCTCTGGAAACACCATATATTTT	CASSIGHLGSGNTIYF
TRBJ1-1	.	.	16	TRBV3-1/TRBV3-2	TGTGCCAGCAGCCAAGAGGCAGATATAGTCGGCACTGAAGCTTTCTTT	CASSQEADIVGTEAFF
TRBJ2-7	.	.	15	TRBV9	TGTGCCAGCAGCGTGGTGGCGGATAGCTCCTACGAGCAGTACTTC	CASSVVADSSYEQYF
TRBJ1-1	.	.	17	TRBV28	TGTGCCAGCACCCTGGACAGCCATCCGTATGCGAACACTGAAGCTTTCTTT	CASTLDSHPYANTEAFF
TRBJ2-1	.	.	14	TRBV6-5	TGTGCCAGCATCCCTGGCGAGTCCTACAATGAGCAGTTCTTC	CASIPGESYNEQFF
TRBJ2-1	few	.	15	TRBV4-1	TGCGCCAGCAGCCAAGGGACGGGAGTCGGAAATGAGCAGTTCTTC	CASSQGTGVGNEQFF
TRBJ1-2	.	.	14	TRBV27	TGTGCCAGCAGTTTAGGTAGCTCTAACTATGGCTACACCTTC	CASSLGSSNYGYTF
TRBJ1-3	.	.	12	TRBV5-1	TGCGCCAGCAGTGAGACTGGAAACACCATATATTTT	CASSETGNTIYF
TRBJ2-4	.	TRBD1	13	TRBV29-1	TGCAGCGTTGACCAGGGGGCCGGGAACATTCAGTACTTC	CSVDQGAGNIQYF
TRBJ2-1	.	.	13	TRBV5-1	TGCGCCAGCGGGAGGTTAGCCGACAATGAGCAGTTCTTC	CASGRLADNEQFF
TRBJ2-7	few	.	14	TRBV2	TGTGCCAGCAGATGGACCAGGGGAGGCCACGAGCAGTACTTC	CASRWTRGGHEQYF
TRBJ1-1	.	TRBD1	14	TRBV9	TGTGCCAGCAGCGTGGGACCTGACAGGGGTGAAGCTTTCTTT	CASSVGPDRGEAFF
TRBJ2-3	once	.	16	TRBV28	TGTGCCAGCAGTTTGCTGAGCGGGCTGGGGCCAGATACGCAGTATTTT	CASSLLSGLGPDTQYF
TRBJ2-7	.	TRBD2	19	TRBV6-4	TGTGCCAGCCCCCTCACCCGGGGACTAGCGGAGCCGGGAGAGGCCGAGCAGTACTTC	CASPLTRGLAEPGEAEQYF
TRBJ1-1	.	TRBD1	18	TRBV28	TGTGCCAGCAGCCTCCCCGGGACAGGTTCTCTAATGAACACTGAAGCTTTCTTT	CASSLPGTGSLMNTEAFF
TRBJ1-6	.	TRBD1	15	TRBV7-2	TGTGCCAGCAGCCCCAGGACAGGGTTTGACTCACCCCTCCACTTT	CASSPRTGFDSPLHF
TRBJ2-5	.	TRBD2	17	TRBV5-5	TGTGCCAGCAGCTTCCCCGGGACTAGCAGATCGAGGGAGACCCAGTACTTC	CASSFPGTSRSRETQYF
TRBJ1-4	.	TRBD1	14	TRBV28	TGTGCCAGCAGCCTGACAGGGTTAGGCGAAAAACTGTTTTTT	CASSLTGLGEKLFF
TRBJ1-1	.	.	14	TRBV2	TGTGCCAGCAGGGACGCAAGGGGCGGTTTAGTAGCTTTCTTT	CASRDARGGLVAFF
TRBJ1-2	.	.	14	TRBV6-5	TGTGCCAGCAGTCCTTCAGGCAGGGGCCTTGGCTACACCTTC	CASSPSGRGLGYTF
TRBJ1-1	.	.	15	TRBV18	TGTGCCAGCTCACCATTACCGGGGTGGCGTGCTGAAGCTTTCTTT	CASSPLPGWRAEAFF
TRBJ2-6	.	.	18	TRBV9	TGTGCCAGCAGCGTAGAGGGGGGTCGTACCTCTGGGGCCAACGTCCTGACTTTC	CASSVEGGRTSGANVLTF
TRBJ2-1	.	TRBD2	17	TRBV11-2	TGTGCCAGCAGCTTGAAAGCCGGGACTAGCGGGATTGGGGAGCAGTTCTTC	CASSLKAGTSGIGEQFF
TRBJ2-1	.	.	14	TRBV5-1	TGCGCCAGCAGCTTGGACAGGTACTACAATGAGCAGTTCTTC	CASSLDRYYNEQFF
TRBJ2-7	.	.	14	TRBV19	TGTGCCAGTAGTATTGACAGAACTTCCTACGAGCAGTACTTC	CASSIDRTSYEQYF
TRBJ1-2	.	.	17	TRBV3-1/TRBV3-2	TGTGCCAGCAGCCAAGATCTTGGTGGCCTCGGATCGTTGCGCTACACCTTC	CASSQDLGGLGSLRYTF
TRBJ2-2	.	.	15	TRBV3-1/TRBV3-2	TGTGCCAGCAGCCAAGGGTTCCGGACCGGGGGGGAGCTGTTTTTT	CASSQGFRTGGELFF
TRBJ2-5	.	.	13	TRBV7-2	TGTGCCAGCAGCCTCAGACGGAGTGAGACCCAGTACTTC	CASSLRRSETQYF